This is a list of T cell receptor beta chains from one sample in a study of human T cells and chemical hapten exposure. TCRdb used MiXCR to reprocess the RACE reads, holding one entry per CDR3 protein. The sample holds about 140,000 distinct CDR3 sequences, 10% to 15% seen once. This material consisted of whole blood, taken in connection with sensitization to the hapten diphenylcyclopropenone (DPC). All receptors come from a woman between 45 and 60 years old with alopecia areata. Some clones in this sample may be carry-over from other donors' samples. Both conserved end residues are part of each CDR3. Fields, in order: V gene, clone size, D gene, J gene, CDR3 DNA, CDR3 protein. D genes are given only for firm matches. Clone size is stated in some rows and not others, as once, few, many or a class when expanded.

TRBV6-1	many	TRBD2	TRBJ2-3	TGTGCCAGCAAGACACTAGCGGACGGGAGCACAGATACGCAGTATTTT	CASKTLADGSTDTQYF
TRBV5-1	many	TRBD2	TRBJ2-1	TGCGCCAGCAGCCCGGGACTAGCGGTCTCCTACAATGAGCAGTTCTTC	CASSPGLAVSYNEQFF
TRBV3-1	many	TRBD1	TRBJ2-7	TGTGCCAGCAGCCAGATACAGGGGCTTTCCTACGAGCAGTACTTC	CASSQIQGLSYEQYF
TRBV5-5	many	-	TRBJ2-1	TGTGCCAGCAGTTCATACAATGAGCAGTTCTTC	CASSSYNEQFF
TRBV5-1	few	-	TRBJ1-1	TGCGCCAGCAGCTCCCGGAGCTCGAACACTGAAGCTTTCTTT	CASSSRSSNTEAFF
TRBV6-1	-	-	TRBJ2-5	TGTGCCAGCAGTGAAGGGGCCGGGGCCAACCCCCAAGAGACCCAGTACTTC	CASSEGAGANPQETQYF
TRBV24-1	many	-	TRBJ1-2	TGTGCCACCAGTTCTCCTCTTCGGGGTGGCTACACCTTC	CATSSPLRGGYTF
TRBV9	few	-	TRBJ1-1	TGTGCCAGCAGCGCCGCGGAGGGTTCAGCTTTCTTT	CASSAAEGSAFF
TRBV4-3	-	-	TRBJ2-2	TGCGCCAGCAGCCTAGGCGGGGTGGTCGGGGAGCTGTTTTTT	CASSLGGVVGELFF
TRBV29-1	many	-	TRBJ2-3	TGCAGCGTTTGGGACCACACAGATACGCAGTATTTT	CSVWDHTDTQYF
TRBV30	-	-	TRBJ2-7	TGTGCCTGGAGCGGCGGGACCTACGAGCAGTACTTC	CAWSGGTYEQYF
TRBV6-2/TRBV6-3	few	TRBD1	TRBJ2-5	TGTGCCAGCAGCCCCGGGGACAGAGTGCCCCAAGAGACCCAGTACTTC	CASSPGDRVPQETQYF
TRBV6-1	few	-	TRBJ1-1	TGTGCCAGCAGTGAAGCCGGGACCAAAGGTGAAGCTTTCTTT	CASSEAGTKGEAFF
TRBV7-2	many	-	TRBJ2-7	TGTGCCAGCAGCTTACGGCCCCTTAGGGGCCACGAGCAGTACTTC	CASSLRPLRGHEQYF
TRBV11-2	-	TRBD1	TRBJ2-7	TGTGCCAGCAGCTCGCTTCGGACAGGGAACTCCTACGAGCAGTACTTC	CASSSLRTGNSYEQYF
TRBV24-1	few	-	TRBJ2-2	TGTGCCACCAGGGGACCCAGGGAGGACGGGGAGCTGTTTTTT	CATRGPREDGELFF
TRBV28	-	TRBD2	TRBJ2-7	TGTGCCAGCAGTTCACCGACTAGCGGGGCCTCCTACGAGCAGTACTTC	CASSSPTSGASYEQYF
TRBV6-5	many	-	TRBJ1-3	TGTGCCAGCTGCGGGGGCGGGTCTGGAAACACCATATATTTT	CASCGGGSGNTIYF
TRBV19	-	TRBD1	TRBJ1-5	TGTGCCAGTAGTACGCAGGGGGCGACAGGGGGCCAGCCCCAGCATTTT	CASSTQGATGGQPQHF
TRBV20-1	many	-	TRBJ2-3	TGCAGTGCTCATGAGGCAACAGGGAGGTCAGATACGCAGTATTTT	CSAHEATGRSDTQYF
TRBV6-5	many	-	TRBJ2-7	TGTGCCAGCAGTTCTACGGGGTCCGGGAACGAGCAGTACTTC	CASSSTGSGNEQYF
TRBV25-1	-	TRBD1	TRBJ1-6	TGTGCCAGCAGCCGGGGGACAGCTTATAATTCACCCCTCCACTTT	CASSRGTAYNSPLHF
TRBV11-2	many	-	TRBJ2-5	TGTGCCAGCAGCTCTACCCGGGGAGTGGAGACCCAGTACTTC	CASSSTRGVETQYF
TRBV4-3	few	TRBD2	TRBJ2-5	TGCGCCAGCAGCCAAGTAGCCAGCGGGAGGCCTCAAGAGACCCAGTACTTC	CASSQVASGRPQETQYF
TRBV12-3/TRBV12-4	few	-	TRBJ2-7	TGTGCCAGCAGACCTGCCGAGGGGCCTGGCGAGCAGTACTTC	CASRPAEGPGEQYF
TRBV6-1	few	TRBD2	TRBJ2-3	TGTGCCAGCAGTCAAAAACTTATAGCGGGACGGGGGACAGATACGCAGTATTTT	CASSQKLIAGRGTDTQYF